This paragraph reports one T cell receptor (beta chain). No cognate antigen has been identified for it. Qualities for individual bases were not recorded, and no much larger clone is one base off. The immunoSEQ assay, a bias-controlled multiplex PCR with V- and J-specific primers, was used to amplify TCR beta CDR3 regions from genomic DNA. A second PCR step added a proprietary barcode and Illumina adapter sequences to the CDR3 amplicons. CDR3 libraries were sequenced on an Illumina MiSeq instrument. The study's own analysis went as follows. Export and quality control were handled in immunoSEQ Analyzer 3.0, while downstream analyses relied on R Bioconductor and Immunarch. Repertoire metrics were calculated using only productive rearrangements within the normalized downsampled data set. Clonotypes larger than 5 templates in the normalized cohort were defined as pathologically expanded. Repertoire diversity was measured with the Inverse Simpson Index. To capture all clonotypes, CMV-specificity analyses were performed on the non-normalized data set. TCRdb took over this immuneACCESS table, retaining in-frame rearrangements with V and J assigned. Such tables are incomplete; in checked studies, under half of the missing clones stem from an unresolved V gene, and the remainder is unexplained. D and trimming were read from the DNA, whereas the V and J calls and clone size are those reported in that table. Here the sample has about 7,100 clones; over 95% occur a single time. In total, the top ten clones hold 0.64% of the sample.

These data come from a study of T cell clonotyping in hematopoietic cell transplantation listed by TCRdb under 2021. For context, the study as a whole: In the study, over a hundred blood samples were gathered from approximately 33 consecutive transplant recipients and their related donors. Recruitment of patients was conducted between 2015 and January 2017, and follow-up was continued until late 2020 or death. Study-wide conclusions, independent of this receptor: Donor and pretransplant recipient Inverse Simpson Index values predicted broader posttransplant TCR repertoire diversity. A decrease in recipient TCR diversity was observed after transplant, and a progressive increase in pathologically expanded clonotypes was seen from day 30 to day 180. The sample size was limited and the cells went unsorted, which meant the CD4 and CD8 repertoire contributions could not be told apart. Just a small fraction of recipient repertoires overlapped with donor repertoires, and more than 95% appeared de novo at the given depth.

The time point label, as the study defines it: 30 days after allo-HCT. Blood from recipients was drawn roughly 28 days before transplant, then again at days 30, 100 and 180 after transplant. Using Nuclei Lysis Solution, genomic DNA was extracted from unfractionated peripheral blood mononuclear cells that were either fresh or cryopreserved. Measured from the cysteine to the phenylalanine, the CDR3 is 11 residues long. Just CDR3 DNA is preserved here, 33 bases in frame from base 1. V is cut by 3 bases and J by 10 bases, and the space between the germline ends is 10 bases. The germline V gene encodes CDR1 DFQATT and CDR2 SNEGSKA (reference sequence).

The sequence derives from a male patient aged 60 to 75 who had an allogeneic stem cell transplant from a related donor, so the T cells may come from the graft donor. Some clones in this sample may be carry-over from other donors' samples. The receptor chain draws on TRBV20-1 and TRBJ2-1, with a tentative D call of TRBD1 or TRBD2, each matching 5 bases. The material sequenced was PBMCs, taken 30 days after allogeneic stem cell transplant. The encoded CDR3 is CSASTEGEQFF. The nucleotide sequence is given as TGCAGTGCTAGTACTGAGGGGGAGCAGTTCTTC.